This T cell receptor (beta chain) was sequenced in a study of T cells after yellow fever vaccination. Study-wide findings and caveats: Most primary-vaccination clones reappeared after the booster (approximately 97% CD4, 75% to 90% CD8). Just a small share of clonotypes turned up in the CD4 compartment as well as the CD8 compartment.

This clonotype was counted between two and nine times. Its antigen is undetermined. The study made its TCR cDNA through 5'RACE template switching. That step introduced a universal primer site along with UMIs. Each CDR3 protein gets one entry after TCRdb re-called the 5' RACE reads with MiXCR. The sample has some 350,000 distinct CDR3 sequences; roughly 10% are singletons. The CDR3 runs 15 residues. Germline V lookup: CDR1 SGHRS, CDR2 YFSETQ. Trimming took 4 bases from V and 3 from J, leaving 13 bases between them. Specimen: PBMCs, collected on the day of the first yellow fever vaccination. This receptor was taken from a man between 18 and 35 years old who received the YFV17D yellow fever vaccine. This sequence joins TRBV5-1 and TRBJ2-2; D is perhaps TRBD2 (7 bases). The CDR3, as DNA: TGCGCCAGCAGCACAGGGACTACATACACCGGGGAGCTGTTTTTT. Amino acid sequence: CASSTGTTYTGELFF.